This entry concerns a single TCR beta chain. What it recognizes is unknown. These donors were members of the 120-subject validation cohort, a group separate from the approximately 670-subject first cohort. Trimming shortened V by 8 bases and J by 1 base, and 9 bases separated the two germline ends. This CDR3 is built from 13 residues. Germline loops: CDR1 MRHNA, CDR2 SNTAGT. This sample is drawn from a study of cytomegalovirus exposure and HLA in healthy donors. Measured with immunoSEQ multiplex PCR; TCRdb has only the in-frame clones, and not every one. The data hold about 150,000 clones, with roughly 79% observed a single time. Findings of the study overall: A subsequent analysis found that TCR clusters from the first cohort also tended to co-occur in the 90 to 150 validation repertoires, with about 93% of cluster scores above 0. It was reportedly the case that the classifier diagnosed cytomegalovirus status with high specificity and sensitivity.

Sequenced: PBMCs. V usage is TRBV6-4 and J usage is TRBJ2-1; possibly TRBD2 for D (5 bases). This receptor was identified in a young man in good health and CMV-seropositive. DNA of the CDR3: TGTGCCAGCCCCCAGCGGTCCTACAATGAGCAGTTCTTC. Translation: CASPQRSYNEQFF.